The rows below give T cell receptor beta chains drawn from one sample of a study of T cells in Graves' hyperthyroidism and ophthalmopathy. One entry per CDR3 protein results from TCRdb running MiXCR on the multiplex PCR reads. The table has nearly 600,000 distinct CDR3 sequences, around 14% seen once. The source material was blood. The receptors were sampled from a woman in her twenties or thirties with Graves' hyperthyroidism that later progressed to Graves' ophthalmopathy. CDR3s include the opening cysteine and the closing phenylalanine or tryptophan. Clone size is stated in some rows and not others, as once, few, many or a class when expanded.

v_gene,len,abundance,CDR3aa
TRBV9,14,few,CASSPGAGPDTQYF
TRBV28,15,few,CASSLGTGVNQPQHF
TRBV7-6,15,.,CASTPSVGALTEAFF
TRBV10-3,13,few,CAFRRGETYEQYF
TRBV27,15,few,CASSFDRGGTDTQYF
TRBV3-1,15,.,CASSQGRRANYGYTF
TRBV12-3/TRBV12-4,12,many,CASSLLADGYTF
TRBV28,12,many,CASKLRGRGYTF
TRBV29-1,13,many,CSVEGTGRGTQYF
TRBV11-2,16,many,CASSWGRASNTGELFF
TRBV3-1,14,many,CASSQDTVPREQYF
TRBV2,12,many,CASSFSYYEQYF
TRBV12-3/TRBV12-4,14,.,CASSHDISGNTIYF
TRBV20-1,16,.,CSAIASGRFYTGELLF
TRBV27,11,many,CASSLMGKAFF
TRBV5-1,15,many,CASSPGGYGNQPQHF
TRBV3-1,15,few,CASSQDSGGSGEQYF
TRBV2,14,many,CASNRQGASGELFF
TRBV11-2,13,many,CASSLSRDNEQFF
TRBV29-1,12,few,CGVEVPGAEAFF